This T cell receptor (beta chain) was sequenced during a study of blood T cell repertoires in COVID-19. Study as a whole: Samples taken during acute and convalescent COVID-19 were collected in the United States, Italy and Spain.

This CDR3 comprises 14 residues. Germline lookup yields CDR1 LGHDT and CDR2 YNNKEL (reference sequence). V lost 4 bases and J lost 4; bases outside the gene matches: 3. Profiling relied on immunoSEQ multiplex PCR, and the TCRdb table lists in-frame clones only, not all of them. The table shows around 130,000 clones, with approximately 84% occurring only once. The sequence was obtained from a woman between 45 and 65 years old with acute COVID-19. Sequencing was performed on PBMCs or T cells enriched from blood (not recorded which). The J gene is TRBJ2-2, the V gene TRBV3-1 (or the pseudogene TRBV3-2), with 7 bases matching TRBD1. CDR3 DNA: TGTGCCAGCAGCCCGACAGGGACCACCGGGGAGCTGTTTTTT. The encoded protein is CASSPTGTTGELFF.